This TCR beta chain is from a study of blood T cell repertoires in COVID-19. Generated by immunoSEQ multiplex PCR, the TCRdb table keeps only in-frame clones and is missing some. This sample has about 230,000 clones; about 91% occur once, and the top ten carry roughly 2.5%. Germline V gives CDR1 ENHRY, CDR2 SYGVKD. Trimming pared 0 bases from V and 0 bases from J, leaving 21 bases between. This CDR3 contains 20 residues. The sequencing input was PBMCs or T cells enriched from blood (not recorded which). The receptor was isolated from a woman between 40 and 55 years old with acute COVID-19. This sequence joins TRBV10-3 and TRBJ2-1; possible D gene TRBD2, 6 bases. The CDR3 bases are TGTGCCATCAGTGAGTCGGCGGAGGGTGTTGGTCCCAGCTCCTACAATGAGCAGTTCTTC. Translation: CAISESAEGVGPSSYNEQFF.